This T cell receptor beta chain was recovered during a study of blood T cell repertoires in COVID-19. Study at large: COVID-19 samples, acute and convalescent, were from the United States, Italy and Spain. In each case, the material was cDNA or gDNA derived from T cells, B-cell-depleted T cells, or PBMCs.

Sequencing was performed with immunoSEQ multiplex PCR; in TCRdb, only in-frame clones are kept and a portion is missing. The sample carries roughly 410,000 clones, 89% recorded once. V lost 7 bases and J lost 3, with 7 bases in between. The CDR3 loop spans 11 amino acids. Germline values: CDR1 SGDLS, CDR2 YYNGEE. The chain couples TRBV9 to TRBJ1-1; D remains ambiguous. Sequencing was done on a sample of peripheral blood. This TCR came from a man aged 35 to 55 with acute or convalescent COVID-19. CDR3 sequence reads: CASGSDTEAFF. CDR3 DNA: TGTGCCAGCGGTTCAGACACTGAAGCTTTCTTT. The entire variable domain, with the rest obtained from reference TRBV9 and TRBJ1-1, is as follows: DSGVTQTPKHLITATGQRVTLRCSPRSGDLSVYWYQQSLDQGLQFLIQYYNGEERAKGNILERFSAQQFPDLHSELNLSSLELGDSALYFCASGSDTEAFFGQGTRLTVV.